This T cell receptor (beta chain) was recovered during a study of OX40 agonist ivuxolimab in advanced cancers. Collection of blood occurred at baseline, at cycle 4 day 1, and at cycle 7 day 1. Assay: immunoSEQ multiplex PCR; the TCRdb copy retains only in-frame clones and omits some. In the table there are fewer than 65,000 clones, 90% to 95% of which are singletons. V was clipped by 11 bases and J by 2 bases, with 13 bases between them. Germline V gene data show CDR1 as MDHEN and CDR2 as SYDVKM. This CDR3 spans 13 amino acids. Study conclusions and caveats: CD8+ T cells (on average) carried more expanded clones than CD4+ T cells. No determination was made of the antigen specificity of the expanded peripheral T cells. With doses of 0.1-3.0 mg/kg, partial responders showed among the lowest clonal expansion.

To note about this clone: The target antigen is unknown.

Sequencing was performed on CD4+ or CD8+ T cells sorted from blood, taken in a trial of the OX40 agonist ivuxolimab. This chain connects TRBV28 to TRBJ2-1; D is unresolved. The receptor was derived from an adult with an advanced solid tumor such as melanoma, head and neck, liver or kidney cancer. The CDR3 DNA reads as TGTGCCTCGCGGTCTTCCCCCTACAATGAGCAGTTCTTC. Protein sequence: CASRSSPYNEQFF.